The clone carrying this TCR beta chain was seen only a few times. Its antigen is currently unknown. This CDR3 region has 15 residues. The assay that was used to sequence DNA from cultured CD4+ T cells was the Oncomine TCR Beta short-read assay. TCRdb reprocessed the PCR reads with MiXCR, giving one entry per CDR3 protein. The sample yields 9,500 to 14,000 distinct CDR3 sequences, around 40% seen once. Treatment given: 10-day PBMC culture with coronavirus spike peptide pools or control peptides (ViraFEST assay). The entry originates in a study of vaccination and CD4 T cells after COVID-19. Study information: Spike peptides, overlapping and drawn from SARS-CoV-2, HCoV-NL63, HCoV-OC43 and HCoV-229E, were used to stimulate cells. Study-level findings and limits: Nearly all convalescent vaccine-specific clones, 304 of 307, recognized only SARS-CoV-2 spike. The median number of SARS-CoV-2-reactive clonotypes increased from roughly 21 to 40, a change that did not reach significance.

Sequenced material: CD4+ T cells from blood, cultured in vitro. The chain is built from TRBV21-1 and TRBJ2-4. TRBV21-1 is flagged as a pseudogene. This TCR came from a human donor who had recovered from COVID-19. CDR3 nucleotide sequence: TGTGCCAGCAGCAAAGCGGGTCTAGCCAAAAACATTCAGTACTTC. As protein: CASSKAGLAKNIQYF.